This is a list of T cell receptor beta chains from one sample in a study of spatial heterogeneity in lung cancer. TCRdb redid the calling of the 5' RACE reads with MiXCR, one entry per CDR3 protein. The sample has 9,500 to 12,000 distinct CDR3 sequences, roughly a quarter seen once. This sample comprised PBMCs, obtained at surgery. The receptor source for this set is a female donor with early-stage non-small cell lung cancer. CDR3s include the opening cysteine and the closing phenylalanine or tryptophan. The D gene is left open where the match is weak. Clone size is given for some rows only: seen once, a few or many times, or a class if the clone is expanded.

>TRBD2|many|TRBJ2-1|TRBV7-2
TGTGCCAGCAGCTTAGTAGGTAGCGGGAGTTCCTACAATGAGCAGTTCTTC
CASSLVGSGSSYNEQFF
>NA|many|TRBJ1-1|TRBV12-5
TGTGCTAGTGGGCACGACATTGAAGCTTTCTTT
CASGHDIEAFF
>TRBD2|medium-sized|TRBJ2-2|TRBV6-5
TGTGCCAGCAGTTACTCGGGGGGGACCGGGGAGCTGTTTTTT
CASSYSGGTGELFF
>NA|NA|TRBJ1-6|TRBV5-4
TGTGCCAGCAGCCCGCGACAGGACGATTCACCCCTCCACTTT
CASSPRQDDSPLHF
>NA|NA|TRBJ2-7|TRBV18
TGTGCCAGCTCACCAGATTCCTACGAGCAGTACTTC
CASSPDSYEQYF
>NA|few|TRBJ2-4|TRBV10-3
TGTGCCATCAGTGAGTCCAGGGGAGGGTGGACCGGAGAGTCCAAAAACATTCAGTACTTC
CAISESRGGWTGESKNIQYF
>NA|NA|TRBJ1-1|TRBV7-9
TGTGCCAGCAGCTTGGCAGATAACACTGAAGCTTTCTTT
CASSLADNTEAFF
>TRBD1|NA|TRBJ2-2|TRBV2
TGTGCCAGCAGGGGACAGGGGATCGGGGAGCTGTTTTTT
CASRGQGIGELFF
>NA|many|TRBJ2-3|TRBV7-2
TGTGCCAGCAGCTTAGTACGAGATACGCAGTATTTT
CASSLVRDTQYF
>NA|NA|TRBJ1-1|TRBV7-9
TGTGCCAGCAGCTTAAGAGGGGCGGAAGCTTTCTTT
CASSLRGAEAFF
>TRBD1|medium-sized|TRBJ2-2|TRBV11-2
TGTGCCAGCAGCCTGGGACAGGCGAAGCCTCTAGCCGGGGAGCTGTTTTTT
CASSLGQAKPLAGELFF
>NA|few|TRBJ1-1|TRBV28
TGTGCCAGCAGCGTGAACACTGAAGCTTTCTTT
CASSVNTEAFF
>TRBD2|medium-sized|TRBJ2-2|TRBV20-1
TGCAGTGCTATAGCGGGAGCCATCGCCGGGGAGCTGTTTTTT
CSAIAGAIAGELFF
>NA|NA|TRBJ1-2|TRBV14
TGTGCCAGCAACAAGTGGTCAAACTATGGCTACACCTTC
CASNKWSNYGYTF
>NA|NA|TRBJ2-2|TRBV10-3
TGTGCCATCAGTGATCGACAGGCCGGGGAGCTGTTTTTT
CAISDRQAGELFF
>NA|NA|TRBJ2-7|TRBV3-2
TGTGCCAGCAGCCAAGATTTAGGGATCTCCTACGAGCAGTACTTC
CASSQDLGISYEQYF
>NA|few|TRBJ2-1|TRBV7-8
TGTGCCAGCAGCTTAGCAAGGGCGAATGAGCAGTTCTTC
CASSLARANEQFF
>NA|many|TRBJ1-4|TRBV7-9
TGTGCCAGCAGCTTAGCAGGGGCAGAAAAACTGTTTTTT
CASSLAGAEKLFF
>NA|NA|TRBJ2-1|TRBV30
TGTGCCTGGAGTGTTCATTATGAGCAGTTCTTC
CAWSVHYEQFF
>TRBD2|few|TRBJ2-1|TRBV7-9
TGTGCCAGCAGCCCCCGGCGACTAGCGGGACTTGAGCAGTTCTTC
CASSPRRLAGLEQFF
>NA|medium-sized|TRBJ2-7|TRBV6-6
TGTGCCAGCAGAGAGACAGTGCTCTACGAGCAGTACTTC
CASRETVLYEQYF
>NA|medium-sized|TRBJ2-5|TRBV12-3/TRBV12-4
TGTGCCAGCAGCCTCCATCTACAGGGGGGGACTCTCCAAGAGACCCAGTACTTC
CASSLHLQGGTLQETQYF